This TCR beta chain was sequenced in a study of shared clonotypes between healthy human individuals. Study-level findings and limits: In this cohort, only blood was sampled, and tissue repertoires likely differ. Estimated richness values were generally larger in naive subsets than in memory subsets.

The CDR3 is made up of 15 amino acids. Per the germline V gene, CDR1 is SGHRS and CDR2 is YFSETQ. The ends lost 2 bases at V and 6 bases at J; junction bases unmatched: 8. On this clone: Its antigen remains unknown.

CD45RO-negative CD8 cells positively selected for CCR7 made up the naive population, which excluded terminally differentiated effector memory CD45RA+ cells. The study drew its donors from healthy HIV-negative adults without recent acute infections or vaccinations. Profiled with immunoSEQ multiplex PCR; TCRdb holds only in-frame clones, not every one. The data contain 1.5 million to 2.5 million clones, around 96% of them singletons. The receptor's source is a man between 18 and 35 years old in good health. Sequenced material: naive CD8+ T cells sorted from blood. The chain is built from TRBV5-1 and TRBJ1-2; 9 bases line up with TRBD1. CDR3 bases: TGCGCCAGCAGCTTTCGACAGGGGGTTGATCATGGCTACACCTTC. This gives the protein CASSFRQGVDHGYTF.